This passage covers 18 T cell receptor beta chains from one sample sequenced in a study of T cells in Graves' hyperthyroidism and ophthalmopathy. Amplification of TCR beta CDR3 regions was performed using RNA transcripts as template. During a first-round RT-PCR of the TCR CDR3, the HTBI primer set was used. One entry per CDR3 protein results from TCRdb running MiXCR on the multiplex PCR reads. The repertoire holds hundreds of thousands of distinct CDR3 sequences, roughly 15% seen once, with approximately 13% in the top ten. The material sequenced was blood. These receptors were collected from a woman aged 45-65 years with Graves' ophthalmopathy.

The sample holds a few counts of this clonotype. This chain connects TRBV5-1 to TRBJ2-2; the D gene is possibly TRBD1 (6 bases). This CDR3 has 18 residues. V was shortened by 4 bases and J by 0 bases, with 19 bases between the two germline ends. CDR1 is SGHRS, CDR2 YFSETQ, per germline. The CDR3 protein is CASSRTDRRSANTGELFF. DNA of the CDR3: TGCGCCAGCAGCCGCACTGACAGGAGATCCGCGAACACCGGGGAGCTGTTTTTT.

The rearrangement uses TRBV7-9 and TRBJ2-2; a possible D gene is TRBD2 (5 bases). CDR1 and CDR2 from the germline V gene are SEHNR and FQNEAQ (reference sequence). This CDR3 comprises 15 residues. Trimming stripped 5 bases from V and 0 bases from J, with 10 bases between. CDR3 coding DNA: TGTGCCAGCAGCCCCCCCGGGGCGAACACCGGGGAGCTGTTTTTT. The encoded protein is CASSPPGANTGELFF.

This clonotype was recorded at least ten times. This sequence joins TRBV20-1 and TRBJ2-1, with a weak D call TRBD2 (6 bases). Trimming took 4 bases from V and 0 from J, leaving 10 bases between them. From germline, CDR1 is DFQATT and CDR2 SNEGSKA (reference sequence). The length of the CDR3 is 14 residues. The CDR3 sequence is CSAIAAISYNEQFF. Written as DNA, the CDR3 is TGCAGTGCTATAGCGGCGATCTCCTACAATGAGCAGTTCTTC.

In regard to this clonotype: One base away lies a much larger clone, so this may be a sequencing read error. This chain uses TRBV30 with TRBJ2-7; 10 nucleotides align to TRBD2. CDR1 is GTSNPN and CDR2 is SVGIG in the germline V gene (reference sequence). The junction had 5 bases not matched to a gene; V was cut back by 3 bases and J by 6 bases. The CDR3 extends over 13 amino acids. The DNA of the CDR3 is TGTGCCTGGAGGCTAGCGGGAGTAGTCGAGCAGTACTTC. It specifies CAWRLAGVVEQYF. Full variable domain (remainder filled in from reference TRBV30 and TRBJ2-7): SQTIHQWPATLVQPVGSPLSLECTVEGTSNPNLYWYRQAAGRGLQLLFYSVGIGQISSEVPQNLSASRPQDRQFILSSKKLLLSDSGFYLCAWRLAGVVEQYFGPGTRLTVT.

The V call is TRBV4-1, the J call TRBJ1-2; tentatively, D is TRBD1 (5 bases). The V end lost 2 bases, the J end lost 8 bases, and 24 bases lay between the germline ends. This CDR3 is 17 amino acids long. Germline V gene lookup returns CDR1 MGHRA and CDR2 YSYEKL. CDR3 DNA: TGCGCCAGCAGCCAAAGCCCGCTGGGGTTAGGGGACTTGGGCTACACCTTC. This translates into CASSQSPLGLGDLGYTF.

This clonotype has a handful of counts. This chain joins TRBV12-3 or TRBV12-4 and TRBJ2-7, with 7 bases matching TRBD2. This CDR3 comprises 12 residues. The junction had 4 bases not matched to a gene; V was cut back by 6 bases and J by 5 bases. The CDR3 DNA sequence: TGTGCCAGCAGGGGAGGGGTCCACGAGCAGTACTTC. As protein: CASRGGVHEQYF.

Many counts were recorded for this clonotype. The chain combines TRBV18 with TRBJ2-1; D might be TRBD2 (5 bases). The V gene's germline CDR1 is KGHSH and CDR2 LQKENI. V was clipped by 3 bases and J by 6 bases, with 18 bases between them. This CDR3 has 16 amino acids. The CDR3 sequence: CASSPLTSNTANEQFF. The CDR3 nucleotides are TGTGCCAGCTCACCGCTAACTAGTAACACGGCCAATGAGCAGTTCTTC.

CDR3 amino acids: CASSLDQGGQPQHF. For the CDR3, the DNA is TGCGCCAGCAGCTTGGATCAGGGAGGTCAGCCCCAGCATTTT. The rearrangement uses TRBV5-1 and TRBJ1-5; D perhaps matches TRBD1 (5 bases). The CDR3 consists of 14 residues. Germline V gene data show CDR1 as SGHRS and CDR2 as YFSETQ. Trimming pared 0 bases from V and 6 bases from J, leaving 10 bases between.

This clonotype occurred many times. The rearrangement uses TRBV6-2 or TRBV6-3 and TRBJ2-5; TRBD1 might be the D (5 bases). The CDR3 runs 13 residues. The germline V gene encodes CDR1 MNHEY and CDR2 SVGEGT. V lost 6 bases and J 5 bases, leaving 13 bases between the germline ends. CDR3 sequence reads: CASSRTIRETQYF. The CDR3 nucleotides are TGTGCCAGCAGCCGGACAATCCGGGAGACCCAGTACTTC.

The V call is TRBV19, the J call TRBJ2-1, with 7 bases fitting TRBD2. This CDR3 region has 15 residues. Germline V gene lookup returns CDR1 LNHDA and CDR2 SQIVND (reference sequence). The V and J ends lost 5 bases and 3 bases, in that order; junction bases with no gene match: 7. The CDR3 loop is CASSVPSGYYNEQFF. The CDR3 DNA reads as TGTGCCAGTAGTGTGCCTAGCGGTTACTACAATGAGCAGTTCTTC.

The chain links TRBV19 to TRBJ2-3; D unresolved. Trimming took 2 bases from V and 5 from J, leaving 11 bases between them. There are 14 residues in the CDR3. Germline V gene data show CDR1 as LNHDA and CDR2 as SQIVND (reference sequence). The CDR3 DNA is TGTGCCAGTAGTATATCACCAGTCGTAGATACGCAGTATTTT. Its translation: CASSISPVVDTQYF.

This clonotype was counted between two and nine times. In DNA form, the CDR3 reads TGTGCCACCAGCTCGCGGGACTATATCTACAATGAGCAGTTCTTC. This sequence encodes CATSSRDYIYNEQFF. This sequence joins TRBV15 and TRBJ2-1; TRBD2 agrees at 7 bases. This CDR3 is built from 15 residues. Germline CDR1 and CDR2: LNHNV and YYDKDF (reference sequence). With 5 bases clipped from V and 3 bases from J, the junction kept 7 bases outside the gene matches.

This clonotype was observed at least ten times. V gene TRBV7-3 combines with J gene TRBJ2-1, with 8 bases aligning to TRBD2. J was trimmed by 4 bases and V by 3 bases; bases with no gene match: 5. The CDR3 consists of 15 residues. CDR1 and CDR2 from the germline V gene are SGHTA and FQGTGA. CDR3 region: CASSLASGLYNEQFF. The CDR3 coding sequence is TGTGCCAGCAGCTTGGCTAGCGGGCTGTACAATGAGCAGTTCTTC.

This clonotype was found many times. This chain uses TRBV20-1 with TRBJ2-7; 13 nucleotides align to TRBD2. The CDR3 has 14 amino acids. Trimming at V came to 6 bases and at J to 5 bases, leaving 7 bases not matched to a gene. The germline CDR1 and CDR2 sequences are DFQATT and SNEGSKA (reference sequence). CDR3 bases: TGCAGTGCGCGGACTAGCGGGAGACCAAACGAGCAGTACTTC. It specifies CSARTSGRPNEQYF.

This clonotype has a count of ten or more. This chain uses TRBV18 with TRBJ2-7; D call uncertain. This CDR3 region has 12 residues. From germline, CDR1 is KGHSH and CDR2 LQKENI. Trimming removed 8 bases at V and 3 bases at J, with 11 bases between. This CDR3 reads CASSPSSYEQYF. CDR3 nucleotide sequence: TGTGCCAGCAGCCCGAGTAGCTACGAGCAGTACTTC.

This clonotype was counted between two and nine times. This sequence joins TRBV28 and TRBJ2-4; D is perhaps TRBD1 (6 bases). Trimming cost V 6 bases and J 7 bases, with 16 bases left between them. CDR1 MDHEN and CDR2 SYDVKM come from the germline V gene. This CDR3 comprises 14 residues. The chain's CDR3 is CASRDTGSGNIQYF. The CDR3 bases are TGTGCCAGCAGAGATACAGGGTCGGGGAACATTCAGTACTTC. The whole variable domain, filled in from reference TRBV28 and TRBJ2-4, reads DVKVTQSSRYLVKRTGEKVFLECVQDMDHENMFWYRQDPGLGLRLIYFSYDVKMKEKGDIPEGYSVSREKKERFSLILESASTNQTSMYLCASRDTGSGNIQYFGAGTRLSVL.

The J gene is TRBJ2-7, the V gene TRBV5-4; 7 bases are a match to TRBD2. CDR1 is SGHNT and CDR2 is YYREEE in the germline V gene (reference sequence). The junction had 11 bases not matched to a gene; V was cut back by 5 bases and J by 0 bases. This CDR3 is 16 amino acids long. The CDR3 nucleotides read TGTGCCAGCAGTAGACCTGGGGGGGAGGTCTCCTACGAGCAGTACTTC. Its translation is CASSRPGGEVSYEQYF.

The sample holds many counts of this clonotype. The J gene is TRBJ2-7, the V gene TRBV6-1; 8 bases are shared with TRBD1. CDR1 and CDR2 (germline): MNHNS, SASEGT. CDR3 length equals 14 residues. V was clipped by 3 bases and J by 5 bases; unmatched bases: 6. CDR3 nucleotide sequence: TGTGCCAGCAGTGATGGGTCAGGGGGCCACGAGCAGTACTTC. The encoded protein is CASSDGSGGHEQYF.